The next 11 T cell receptor beta chains were all read from a single sample in a study of CD8 T cells in Susac syndrome. When the RNA was reverse transcribed, random hexamers were used with an input of 0.5 to 1 ug. TCRdb re-derived calls from the immunoSEQ multiplex PCR reads in MiXCR, one entry per CDR3 protein. The sample lists roughly 400,000 distinct CDR3 sequences; around 85% were seen once. Sequenced input: CD8+ T cells from PBMCs. All receptors come from a human donor with multiple sclerosis.

The chain joins TRBV10-2 to TRBJ2-7; D may be TRBD1 (6 bases). CDR3 size: 13 residues. CDR1 is WSHSY and CDR2 is SAAADI in the germline V gene. With 4 bases removed from V and 3 bases from J, the gap between germline ends came to 10 bases. The CDR3 DNA reads TGCGCCAGCAGTGGGACAGACTACTACGAGCAGTACTTC. Amino acids: CASSGTDYYEQYF.

This chain links TRBV20-1 with TRBJ2-1; TRBD2 aligns across 9 bases. The J segment lost 2 bases and the V segment lost 5 bases, leaving 7 bases of the junction unmatched. This CDR3 has 15 amino acids. Germline V lookup: CDR1 DFQATT, CDR2 SNEGSKA (reference sequence). The CDR3 DNA follows: TGCAGTGCTCCAATAGCGGGAGTGACCTACAATGAGCAGTTCTTC. It translates to CSAPIAGVTYNEQFF.

The V gene is TRBV27, the J gene TRBJ1-6; the D is unclear. Trimming removed 7 bases from V and 9 bases from J, with 13 bases in between. CDR3 length: 13 amino acids. Germline V CDR1 and CDR2: MNHEY, SMNVEV (reference sequence). CDR3 protein: CASTPLGGSPLHF. As DNA, the CDR3 is TGTGCCAGCACTCCCCTTGGAGGTTCACCCCTCCACTTT.

The V and J genes are TRBV29-1 and TRBJ2-7, with unresolved D. This CDR3 is 14 amino acids long. The V gene's germline CDR1 is SQVTM and CDR2 ANQGSEA. V lost 4 bases and J 1 base, leaving 14 bases between the germline ends. CDR3 residues: CSVVGGTASYEQYF. The CDR3 region has the DNA TGCAGCGTTGTGGGCGGTACCGCTTCCTACGAGCAGTACTTC.

The chain has TRBV30 and TRBJ1-1, with D uncertain. V was trimmed by 1 base and J by 0 bases, leaving 6 bases between them. The CDR3 loop spans 13 amino acids. CDR1 GTSNPN and CDR2 SVGIG come from the germline V gene (reference sequence). The CDR3 loop is CAWSAMMNTEAFF. DNA of the CDR3: TGTGCCTGGAGTGCGATGATGAACACTGAAGCTTTCTTT.

The chain has TRBV5-1 and TRBJ1-2, with D uncertain. Looked up from germline, CDR1 is SGHRS and CDR2 is YFSETQ. This CDR3 spans 14 amino acids. V gave up 4 bases and J gave up 4 bases, with 14 bases separating them. The CDR3 loop reads CASSPWTDTYGYTF. Written as DNA, the CDR3 is TGCGCCAGCAGCCCCTGGACGGATACCTATGGCTACACCTTC.

The chain recombines TRBV19 with TRBJ1-1; D might be TRBD1 (5 bases). Germline lookup yields CDR1 LNHDA and CDR2 SQIVND (reference sequence). The CDR3 runs to 13 residues. Trimming cost V 3 bases and J 5 bases, with 10 bases left between them. The CDR3 DNA is TGTGCCAGTAGTATGGAGGGGAGGACTGAAGCTTTCTTT. Amino acids: CASSMEGRTEAFF.

The J gene is TRBJ2-7, the V gene TRBV27, with 8 positions matching TRBD2. Per the germline V gene, CDR1 is MNHEY and CDR2 is SMNVEV (reference sequence). This CDR3 spans 16 amino acids. The J segment lost 4 bases and the V segment lost 6 bases, leaving 14 bases of the junction unmatched. The CDR3 spells CASSPAWSGSSYEQYF. The CDR3 coding sequence is TGTGCCAGCAGCCCCGCATGGAGCGGGAGTTCGTACGAGCAGTACTTC.

This chain connects TRBV7-9 to TRBJ1-5; 7 bases align to TRBD1. Germline CDR1 SEHNR, CDR2 FQNEAQ (reference sequence). The CDR3 loop spans 15 amino acids. Trimming removed 5 bases from V and 5 bases from J; junction bases left unmatched: 9. This chain's CDR3 is CASSRGTEHHQPQHF. CDR3 in DNA: TGTGCCAGCAGCCGGGGGACAGAGCATCATCAGCCCCAGCATTTT. The whole variable domain, filled in from reference TRBV7-9 and TRBJ1-5, reads DTGVSQNPRHKITKRGQNVTFRCDPISEHNRLYWYRQTLGQGPEFLTYFQNEAQLEKSRLLSDRFSAERPKGSFSTLEIQRTEQGDSAMYLCASSRGTEHHQPQHFGDGTRLSIL.

The J gene is TRBJ2-7, the V gene TRBV7-6, with D possibly being TRBD1 or TRBD2 (6 bases each). The CDR3 is made up of 14 amino acids. CDR1 SGHVS and CDR2 FNYEAQ come from the germline V gene. Trimming removed 5 bases from V and 3 bases from J, with 14 bases in between. The CDR3 DNA follows: TGTGCCAGCAGCACTGCCGGGGGCAACTACGAGCAGTACTTC. It specifies CASSTAGGNYEQYF.

The chain combines TRBV11-3 with TRBJ2-1; 13 bases line up with TRBD2. The CDR3 contains 15 residues. Germline V gene lookup returns CDR1 SGHNT and CDR2 YENEEA. After removal of 4 bases from V and 6 bases from J, the junction contained 3 bases not matched to a gene. CDR3 sequence (DNA): TGTGCCAGCAGCTATTGGACTAGCGGGAGCAATGAGCAGTTCTTC. This codes for CASSYWTSGSNEQFF.